Each of the 29 T cell receptor beta chains below was sequenced from the same sample in a study of T cells after yellow fever vaccination. TCRdb reprocessed the 5' RACE reads via MiXCR and lists one record per CDR3 protein. The sample includes roughly 120,000 distinct CDR3 sequences, 7.2% of them seen just once. This specimen consisted of CD4+ T cells sorted from PBMCs, obtained roughly 45 days after the first yellow fever vaccination. All receptors derive from a man in his late teens or twenties who received the YFV17D yellow fever vaccine.

The sample holds many counts of this clonotype. The chain uses TRBV12-3 or TRBV12-4 and TRBJ2-5; D unresolved. The CDR3 has 12 residues. V dropped 3 bases and J dropped 4 bases, with 6 bases sitting between them. The CDR3 sequence: CASSFDGETQYF. In DNA form, the CDR3 reads TGTGCCAGCAGTTTCGATGGAGAGACCCAGTACTTC.

This clonotype has ten or more counts. The gene calls are TRBV6-6 and TRBJ1-2; no definite D call. This CDR3 has 13 amino acids. Germline CDR1 reads MNHNY; CDR2 reads SVGAGI (reference sequence). V was clipped by 6 bases and J by 8 bases, with 16 bases between them. The CDR3 here is CASSPPDPRGYTF. CDR3 bases: TGTGCCAGCAGCCCTCCCGACCCTAGGGGCTACACCTTC.

This clonotype has at least ten counts. This chain links TRBV6-5 with TRBJ1-2; D is ambiguous. The V end lost 8 bases, the J end lost 3 bases, and 13 bases lay between the germline ends. Per germline, CDR1 MNHEY and CDR2 SVGAGI. This CDR3 is 13 amino acids long. CDR3 DNA: TGTGCCAGCGGAGCGGCCGCTCACTATGGCTACACCTTC. Amino acid sequence: CASGAAAHYGYTF.

This clonotype came up a few times. This chain links TRBV6-1 with TRBJ2-6; no definite D call. CDR1 MNHNS and CDR2 SASEGT come from the germline V gene. V lost 3 bases to trimming and J lost 0 bases, with 6 bases between them. The CDR3 is 15 amino acids. The DNA of the CDR3 is TGTGCCAGCAGTGAGAAATACTCTGGGGCCAACGTCCTGACTTTC. It encodes CASSEKYSGANVLTF.

The chain is built from TRBV12-5 and TRBJ1-5; D is ambiguous. The V end lost 6 bases, the J end lost 3 bases, and 6 bases lay between the germline ends. CDR1 and CDR2 from the germline V gene are LGHNT and FRNRAP. This CDR3 contains 12 residues. CDR3 residues: CASGVTNQPQHF. The CDR3 nucleotides are TGTGCTAGTGGCGTAACCAATCAGCCCCAGCATTTT.

This clonotype was observed at least ten times. This chain links TRBV19 with TRBJ2-5, with D perhaps TRBD1 (6 bases). Trimming stripped 2 bases from V and 5 bases from J, with 21 bases between. The CDR3 spans 17 residues. Germline V CDR1 and CDR2: LNHDA, SQIVND (reference sequence). CDR3 amino acids: CASSIRGQPRYVETQYF. DNA for the CDR3: TGTGCCAGTAGTATACGTGGACAGCCACGCTACGTGGAGACCCAGTACTTC.

The table lists this clonotype with many counts. V is TRBV10-3 and J is TRBJ2-5; 7 positions agree with TRBD1. Germline loops: CDR1 ENHRY, CDR2 SYGVKD. CDR3 size: 14 residues. Germline trimming cut 4 bases from V and 4 bases from J; bases unmatched to any gene: 6. Here the CDR3 reads CAISATGMGETQYF. The DNA of the CDR3 is TGTGCCATCAGTGCGACAGGGATGGGAGAGACCCAGTACTTC.

This clonotype was seen many times. This rearrangement joins TRBV6-2 or TRBV6-3 to TRBJ2-3; perhaps TRBD1 as D (7 bases). Trimming left V 4 bases short and J 4 bases short, with 18 bases between. The CDR3 has 16 residues. CDR1 is MNHEY, CDR2 SVGEGT, per germline. The CDR3 DNA reads TGTGCCAGCAGTTCCCTGGGGCAGGGGGGCCCAGATACGCAGTATTTT. Its translation is CASSSLGQGGPDTQYF.

This clonotype occurred many times. The chain has TRBV18 and TRBJ2-3; 10 nucleotides line up with TRBD1. The CDR3 is made up of 17 amino acids. Germline V CDR1 and CDR2: KGHSH, LQKENI. The V and J ends lost 6 bases and 3 bases, in that order; junction bases with no gene match: 12. CDR3 in amino acids: CASSRVDRGASTDTQYF. Written as DNA, the CDR3 is TGTGCCAGCTCCCGGGTGGACAGGGGGGCCTCGACAGATACGCAGTATTTT.

This clonotype came up many times. The chain uses TRBV28 and TRBJ2-3; 9 bases agree with TRBD1. The CDR3 loop spans 15 amino acids. Germline V gives CDR1 MDHEN, CDR2 SYDVKM. The ends lost 6 bases at V and 0 bases at J; junction bases unmatched: 4. In DNA form, the CDR3 reads TGTGCCAGCAGGACAGGGGGAGCTAGCACAGATACGCAGTATTTT. It codes for CASRTGGASTDTQYF.

The V gene is TRBV7-9, the J gene TRBJ2-2; D gene ambiguous. The germline V gene has CDR1 SEHNR and CDR2 FQNEAQ (reference sequence). The CDR3 has 12 residues. The V gene lost 6 bases and the J gene lost 6 bases, with 8 bases spanning the gap. The CDR3 is CASSPGAGELFF. CDR3 DNA sequence: TGTGCCAGCAGTCCCGGCGCCGGGGAGCTGTTTTTT.

This clonotype was counted at least ten times. The V and J genes are TRBV5-6 and TRBJ1-1; D not resolved. The V gene's germline CDR1 is SGHDT and CDR2 YYEEEE. CDR3 size: 13 residues. The V end lost 0 bases, the J end lost 4 bases, and 7 bases lay between the germline ends. The CDR3 spells CASSLAAGTEAFF. The CDR3 DNA sequence: TGTGCCAGCAGCTTGGCGGCGGGCACTGAAGCTTTCTTT.

This clonotype appeared many times. The CDR3 region is CATSDSSSGTSTDTQYF. The CDR3 coding sequence is TGTGCCACCAGTGATTCTTCTAGCGGAACTAGCACAGATACGCAGTATTTT. The chain has TRBV24-1 and TRBJ2-3, with 7 bases aligning to TRBD2. After removal of 2 bases from V and 0 bases from J, the junction contained 7 bases not matched to a gene. The germline V gene has CDR1 KGHDR and CDR2 SFDVKD. The CDR3 has 17 amino acids.

This clonotype was seen at least ten times. This chain links TRBV18 with TRBJ1-1; possible D gene TRBD1, 5 bases. This CDR3 has 14 residues. Between the trimmed V and J ends, which lost 1 base and 4 bases, there was a span of 10 bases. The germline V gene encodes CDR1 KGHSH and CDR2 LQKENI. In nucleotides, the CDR3 is TGTGCCAGCTCACCACAGGGAGGGGTCACTGAAGCTTTCTTT. Translating it yields CASSPQGGVTEAFF.

This clonotype was counted many times. The V and J genes are TRBV4-3 and TRBJ1-4, with D uncertain. V gave up 4 bases and J gave up 0 bases, with 9 bases separating them. The germline CDR1 and CDR2 sequences are LGHNA and YSLEER. The CDR3 is 15 amino acids. CDR3 DNA: TGCGCCAGCAGCCCTCAAGTAGCAACTAATGAAAAACTGTTTTTT. Translating gives CASSPQVATNEKLFF.

In this sample, this clonotype turned up many times. The rearrangement joins TRBV12-3 or TRBV12-4 to TRBJ2-1; 8 nucleotides match TRBD1. Unmatched junction bases numbered 5, after V lost 2 bases and J lost 5 bases. The CDR3 is made up of 15 amino acids. The CDR3 loop is CASSLYTGGHNEQFF. In DNA, the CDR3 is TGTGCCAGCAGTTTATACACAGGGGGGCACAATGAGCAGTTCTTC.

This clonotype was counted ten times or more. The chain recombines TRBV14 with TRBJ1-1, with 7 nucleotides matching TRBD1. Germline V gene data show CDR1 as SGHDN and CDR2 as FVKESK. The V and J ends lost 5 bases and 1 base, in that order; junction bases with no gene match: 7. The CDR3 is 15 amino acids. CDR3 sequence (DNA): TGTGCCAGCAGCGACTACAGGGGCGCGAACACTGAAGCTTTCTTT. Protein product: CASSDYRGANTEAFF.

This clonotype was seen many times. The gene calls are TRBV7-2 and TRBJ2-4; 7 nucleotides line up with TRBD2. Germline values: CDR1 SGHTA, CDR2 FQGNSA. V lost 4 bases, J lost 5 bases, and 11 bases stayed unmatched. The CDR3 length is 16 residues. The CDR3 sequence: CASSSVASGWQNIQYF. CDR3 sequence (DNA): TGTGCCAGCAGCTCGGTGGCTAGCGGTTGGCAAAACATTCAGTACTTC. The full variable domain, completed using reference TRBV7-2 and TRBJ2-4, is GAGVSQSPSNKVTEKGKDVELRCDPISGHTALYWYRQSLGQGLEFLIYFQGNSAPDKSGLPSDRFSAERTGGSVSTLTIQRTQQEDSAVYLCASSSVASGWQNIQYFGAGTRLSVL.

This clonotype appeared many times. J is TRBJ2-5 and V is TRBV20-1; D not resolved. The CDR3 consists of 13 residues. Trimming removed 5 bases from V and 5 bases from J, with 15 bases in between. The V gene's germline CDR1 is DFQATT and CDR2 SNEGSKA (reference sequence). CDR3 DNA: TGCAGTGCTGGCGAAATGACGGGCGAGACCCAGTACTTC. Translating gives CSAGEMTGETQYF.

The CDR3: CASSLDSSRTFF. The CDR3, as DNA: TGTGCCAGCAGCTTGGATTCTAGCCGTACGTTCTTC. The J gene is TRBJ2-1, the V gene TRBV5-4; TRBD2 is a possible D gene (5 bases). The CDR3 contains 12 residues. Germline values: CDR1 SGHNT, CDR2 YYREEE (reference sequence). The V gene lost 0 bases and the J gene lost 15 bases, with 13 bases spanning the gap.

On this clonotype itself: This may be a read error, as it is one base from a much larger clone. V is TRBV27 and J is TRBJ2-2, with unresolved D. V lost 8 bases and J 6 bases, leaving 13 bases between the germline ends. Looked up from germline, CDR1 is MNHEY and CDR2 is SMNVEV (reference sequence). CDR3 length equals 13 residues. CDR3 bases: TGTGCCAGCGGAAACATGGGTTCCGGGGAGCTGTTTTTT. Amino acid sequence: CASGNMGSGELFF.

This clonotype was seen repeatedly, ten times or more. The chain uses TRBV29-1 and TRBJ2-7, with D maybe TRBD1 (6 bases). This CDR3 is 13 amino acids long. Germline CDR1 reads SQVTM; CDR2 reads ANQGSEA. The CDR3, as DNA: TGCAGGTTAGACAGGTTCTACCCCCTCGAGCAGTACGTC. It encodes CRLDRFYPLEQYV.

The sample holds one count of this clonotype. Since a much larger clone is just one base distant, this may be a read error. The chain carries TRBV7-6 and TRBJ2-2, with 9 bases fitting TRBD2. This CDR3 region has 15 residues. Germline CDR1 and CDR2: SGHVS and FNYEAQ. The CDR3 protein is CTSSLRGGLSGELFF. CDR3 DNA sequence: TGTACCAGCAGCTTGCGGGGGGGCTTGTCCGGGGAGCTGTTTTTT.

On this clonotype: A read error may be the cause here, since a much bigger clone is one base away. The V call is TRBV7-2, the J call TRBJ1-2; D is undetermined. CDR3 length: 12 residues. CDR1 and CDR2 from the germline V gene are SGHTA and FQGNSA. The CDR3 DNA reads TGTGCCATCAGCTTAGGCCCGGGCGGCTACACCTTC. As protein: CAISLGPGGYTF.

This clonotype has a count of ten or more. This rearrangement joins TRBV29-1 to TRBJ1-4, with 8 bases aligning to TRBD1. The junction had 17 bases not matched to a gene; V was cut back by 7 bases and J by 10 bases. This CDR3 region has 15 residues. Germline V gives CDR1 SQVTM, CDR2 ANQGSEA. As DNA, the CDR3 is TGCAGCGCCCGACATACAGGACAGGGTTTGGGAAAACTGTTTTTT. This gives the protein CSARHTGQGLGKLFF. The whole variable domain, filled in from reference TRBV29-1 and TRBJ1-4, reads SAVISQKPSRDICQRGTSLTIQCQVDSQVTMMFWYRQQPGQSLTLIATANQGSEATYESGFVIDKFPISRPNLTFSTLTVSNMSPEDSSIYLCSARHTGQGLGKLFFGSGTQLSVL.

This clonotype has at least ten counts. The gene calls are TRBV3-1 and TRBJ2-2; 8 bases map to TRBD1. Germline V gives CDR1 LGHDT, CDR2 YNNKEL (reference sequence). This CDR3 is 15 amino acids long. The V gene end was trimmed by 4 bases and the J gene end by 5 bases; junction bases not matched to a gene: 6. CDR3 region: CASSPRGPGTGELFF. The CDR3, as DNA: TGTGCCAGCAGCCCCAGGGGGCCAGGGACCGGGGAGCTGTTTTTT.

In its sample, this clonotype was seen many times. The chain carries TRBV9 and TRBJ2-1, with a possible D match to TRBD1 (6 bases). The CDR3 sequence is 16 residues long. Trimming cost V 4 bases and J 4 bases, with 18 bases left between them. Germline loops: CDR1 SGDLS, CDR2 YYNGEE. The CDR3 loop is CASSYQQGTAYNEQFF. The CDR3 DNA reads TGTGCCAGCAGCTACCAACAGGGAACAGCTTACAATGAGCAGTTCTTC.

This clonotype was observed many times. V and J are TRBV18 and TRBJ1-1; D call uncertain. V dropped 1 base and J dropped 8 bases, with 8 bases sitting between them. Germline V gene lookup returns CDR1 KGHSH and CDR2 LQKENI. This CDR3 has 12 residues. CDR3 amino acids: CASSPRSEEAFF. CDR3 DNA: TGTGCCAGCTCACCACGGTCAGAAGAAGCTTTCTTT.

In this sample, this clonotype turned up a few times. The CDR3 DNA reads TGCGCCAGCAGCTTGGTTCGTGGGCCTAATGAAAAACTGTTTTTT. Protein product: CASSLVRGPNEKLFF. This chain uses TRBV5-1 with TRBJ1-4, with D unresolved. CDR3 length: 15 amino acids. The V end was cut by 0 bases, the J end by 3 bases, with 9 bases between. In germline, CDR1 is SGHRS, CDR2 YFSETQ.